This T cell receptor (beta chain) was documented in a study of T cell repertoires in cytomegalovirus infection (dated by TCRdb to the late 2010s). Study-level background: The HLA type of each donor mattered for the analysis, because public TCR beta signatures pointed to carriage of CMV infection along with the matching HLA type.

The investigation overall reported the following: Cumulative frequency of public TCR beta family members discriminated carriers of CMV infection plus the relevant HLA type in this cohort and an independent roughly 320-donor cohort. The ex vivo response was dominated by HLA-C-restricted CMV-specific TCR beta clonotypes, which also provided the single most frequent clonotype in two of eight donors.

To note about this clonotype: Its antigen has not been determined. Base qualities are not provided; no much larger clone lies one nucleotide away.

V is clipped by 4 bases and J by 5 bases, and the sequence between their germline boundaries is 18 bases long. Looking up the germline V gene (reference sequence) yields CDR1 SGHNT and CDR2 YYREEE. The cysteine opens and the phenylalanine closes a CDR3 of 15 amino acids. Just the 45-base CDR3 DNA is kept, in frame starting at base 1. TCRdb shows the sequencer as Illumina HiSeq 1500. TCRdb passed the public sequencing reads through fastp at Q25 and MiXCR, retaining productive beta sequences. For every CDR3 protein sequence, its rows merge into one entry that carries the most common genes and DNA. The sample table contains 680,000 or so distinct CDR3 sequences; only one count was recorded for about 40% of them. The ten largest clones capture around 2.8% of the sample.

The sequenced sample was PBMCs. The receptor was derived from a human donor in good health (CMV status not recorded). Some clones in this sample may be carry-over from other donors' samples. This chain is built from TRBV5-4 and TRBJ2-5; the D segment cannot be called with confidence. In nucleotide form, the sequence is TGTGCCAGCAGCCCCCAAACACTCCCGCGGGAGACCCAGTACTTC. This translates into CASSPQTLPRETQYF.